The 32 T cell receptor beta chains below come from one sample, sequenced in a study of control samples from healthy donors and cancer patients. The table came from immunoSEQ multiplex PCR; TCRdb's copy has only in-frame clones and leaves some out. This repertoire shows 150,000 to 180,000 clones, approximately 93% found once; its top ten account for approximately 6%. Sequencing used blood. All receptors derive from a man between 40 and 49 years old in good health.

The gene calls are TRBV6-5 and TRBJ1-2, with D perhaps TRBD1 (6 bases). V dropped 8 bases and J dropped 1 base, with 11 bases sitting between them. From germline, CDR1 is MNHEY and CDR2 SVGAGI. This CDR3 comprises 13 residues. The CDR3 loop is CASGRGFNYGYTF. DNA of the CDR3: TGTGCCAGCGGGAGGGGGTTTAACTATGGCTACACCTTC.

V gene TRBV5-8 combines with J gene TRBJ1-5; D call uncertain. This CDR3 is built from 13 residues. Trimming took 3 bases from V and 7 from J, leaving 11 bases between them. Germline-derived CDR1 and CDR2 are SGHTS and YDEGEE. CDR3 sequence reads: CASSSLNLQPQHF. Here the CDR3 DNA reads TGTGCCAGCAGCTCTCTTAATCTCCAGCCCCAGCATTTT.

The gene calls are TRBV10-3 and TRBJ1-2, with 8 bases fitting TRBD1. CDR1 and CDR2 from the germline V gene are ENHRY and SYGVKD. With 6 bases clipped from V and 10 bases from J, the junction kept 7 bases outside the gene matches. The CDR3 extends over 12 amino acids. Here the CDR3 DNA reads TGTGCCATCAGGGACAGGGCTATTGACTACACCTTC. Protein: CAIRDRAIDYTF.

The V and J genes are TRBV15 and TRBJ2-5; 8 bases line up with TRBD1. The germline gives CDR1 LNHNV, CDR2 YYDKDF (reference sequence). The CDR3 contains 14 residues. V lost 1 base and J lost 4; bases outside the gene matches: 2. CDR3 sequence (DNA): TGTGCCACCAGCAGAGTGGACAGGGTAGAGACCCAGTACTTC. The encoded protein is CATSRVDRVETQYF. The whole variable domain, filled in from reference TRBV15 and TRBJ2-5, reads DAMVIQNPRYQVTQFGKPVTLSCSQTLNHNVMYWYQQKSSQAPKLLFHYYDKDFNNEADTPDNFQSRRPNTSFCFLDIRSPGLGDTAMYLCATSRVDRVETQYFGPGTRLLVL.

The chain recombines TRBV25-1 with TRBJ1-6; D unclear. CDR1 and CDR2 (germline): MGHDK, SYGVNS. This CDR3 is built from 14 residues. V gave up 0 bases and J gave up 7 bases, with 7 bases separating them. The CDR3, as DNA: TGTGCCAGCAGTGAATATATCGGGAATTCACCCCTCCACTTT. Protein: CASSEYIGNSPLHF.

This chain uses TRBV6-6 with TRBJ1-3; the D is unclear. V was shortened by 2 bases and J by 0 bases, with 5 bases between the two germline ends. Looked up from germline, CDR1 is MNHNY and CDR2 is SVGAGI (reference sequence). The CDR3 covers 14 residues. CDR3 bases: TGTGCCAGCAGTTACGCGCGCTCTGGAAACACCATATATTTT. Its protein product is CASSYARSGNTIYF.

This chain links TRBV2 with TRBJ1-3; D unclear. The CDR3 length is 15 residues. V lost 1 base to trimming and J lost 3 bases, with 10 bases between them. CDR1 SNHLY and CDR2 FYNNEI come from the germline V gene. The CDR3 DNA follows: TGTGCCAGCAGTGAAGAACCTTCCCGTGGAAACACCATATATTTT. Encoded protein: CASSEEPSRGNTIYF.

The J gene is TRBJ1-5, the V gene TRBV7-2; 7 nucleotides align to TRBD1. CDR3 length: 13 residues. Germline V lookup: CDR1 SGHTA, CDR2 FQGNSA. Trimming removed 4 bases from V and 6 bases from J; junction bases left unmatched: 3. CDR3: CASSSDRAQPQHF. The CDR3 coding sequence is TGTGCCAGCAGCTCCGACAGGGCTCAGCCCCAGCATTTT. The full variable domain, in which reference TRBV7-2 and TRBJ1-5 provide the parts outside the CDR3, is GAGVSQSPSNKVTEKGKDVELRCDPISGHTALYWYRQSLGQGLEFLIYFQGNSAPDKSGLPSDRFSAERTGGSVSTLTIQRTQQEDSAVYLCASSSDRAQPQHFGDGTRLSIL.

This clone was seen a single time. V is TRBV2 and J is TRBJ1-3; D gene ambiguous. The V end was cut by 8 bases, the J end by 0 bases, with 17 bases between. This CDR3 is built from 16 residues. Germline V gives CDR1 SNHLY, CDR2 FYNNEI. The CDR3 spells CASSRLGRGSGNTIYF. CDR3 DNA: TGTGCCAGCTCACGTTTAGGCCGGGGCTCTGGAAACACCATATATTTT.

The chain joins TRBV14 to TRBJ2-7; D might be TRBD1 (6 bases). This CDR3 has 15 amino acids. The V gene's germline CDR1 is SGHDN and CDR2 FVKESK. V lost 3 bases, J lost 2 bases, and 14 bases lay in between. CDR3: CASSHIGTPTYEQYF. In nucleotides, the CDR3 is TGTGCCAGCAGCCATATCGGGACACCAACCTACGAGCAGTACTTC.

The CDR3 here is CATSEQASGGYTF. The CDR3 coding sequence is TGTGCCACCAGTGAGCAGGCAAGCGGAGGCTACACCTTC. V and J are TRBV24-1 and TRBJ1-2; D call uncertain. V lost 4 bases to trimming and J lost 8 bases, with 13 bases between them. Germline values: CDR1 KGHDR, CDR2 SFDVKD. The CDR3 contains 13 residues.

V gene TRBV19 combines with J gene TRBJ1-4, with D hard to call. V was shortened by 9 bases and J by 11 bases, with 13 bases between the two germline ends. The CDR3 length is 11 residues. Per the germline V gene, CDR1 is LNHDA and CDR2 is SQIVND (reference sequence). DNA of the CDR3: TGTGCCAGACAGTGGTTTGGGAAACTGTTTTTT. It encodes CARQWFGKLFF.

The rearrangement links TRBV12-3 or TRBV12-4 to TRBJ1-4, with D unclear. This CDR3 contains 12 residues. V was trimmed by 1 base and J by 8 bases, leaving 5 bases between them. The CDR3 DNA reads TGTGCCAGCAGTTTAGAACCAGAAAAACTGTTTTTT. Translating gives CASSLEPEKLFF.

This sequence joins TRBV28 and TRBJ2-7; D is ambiguous. The CDR3 is 13 amino acids. Trimming took 5 bases from V and 3 from J, leaving 11 bases between them. Per germline, CDR1 MDHEN and CDR2 SYDVKM. CDR3: CASSPLRNYEQYF. The CDR3 DNA sequence: TGTGCCAGCAGTCCGCTCAGGAACTACGAGCAGTACTTC.

V and J are TRBV5-4 and TRBJ2-1; 9 bases line up with TRBD1. The CDR3 has 15 residues. The V segment lost 1 base and the J segment 6 bases; nucleotides outside the gene matches: 5. Germline lookup yields CDR1 SGHNT and CDR2 YYREEE (reference sequence). The DNA for the CDR3 is TGTGCCAGCAGCTTGCCCGGGACAGGGTTCAATGAGCAGTTCTTC. Translating gives CASSLPGTGFNEQFF. Full variable domain (rest looked up from reference TRBV5-4 and TRBJ2-1): ETGVTQSPTHLIKTRGQQVTLRCSSQSGHNTVSWYQQALGQGPQFIFQYYREEENGRGNFPPRFSGLQFPNYSSELNVNALELDDSALYLCASSLPGTGFNEQFFGPGTRLTVL.

The chain combines TRBV12-5 with TRBJ1-2, with D uncertain. V was pared by 2 bases and J by 4 bases, with 5 bases between. The CDR3 runs 12 residues. From germline, CDR1 is LGHNT and CDR2 FRNRAP. In DNA form, the CDR3 reads TGTGCTAGTGGTTTGACCCTCTATGGCTACACCTTC. Residues: CASGLTLYGYTF.

The chain is built from TRBV7-9 and TRBJ2-7; 7 bases agree with TRBD1. This CDR3 comprises 13 residues. Germline CDR1 and CDR2: SEHNR and FQNEAQ (reference sequence). Trimming took 3 bases from V and 3 from J; bases not matched to a gene: 2. The CDR3 region has the DNA TGTGCCAGCAGCTTCGGGGACAGCTACGAGCAGTACTTC. It encodes CASSFGDSYEQYF.

V is TRBV6-5 and J is TRBJ2-7, with TRBD1 as a possible D gene (6 bases). This CDR3 has 13 amino acids. In germline, CDR1 is MNHEY, CDR2 SVGAGI. V lost 9 bases to trimming and J lost 6 bases, with 18 bases between them. CDR3 loop: CASSGHPQGEQYF. CDR3 sequence (DNA): TGTGCCAGTTCGGGACATCCTCAGGGCGAGCAGTACTTC.

The chain couples TRBV10-1 to TRBJ1-1, with 7 bases fitting TRBD1. After removal of 4 bases from V and 4 bases from J, the junction contained 3 bases not matched to a gene. CDR3 length: 13 residues. Germline assignment: CDR1 WNHNN and CDR2 SYGVQD (reference sequence). The CDR3 sequence is CASSGKGATEAFF. The CDR3 DNA follows: TGCGCCAGCAGTGGAAAGGGGGCCACTGAAGCTTTCTTT.

This sequence joins TRBV19 and TRBJ1-1; D gene ambiguous. CDR3 size: 11 residues. CDR1 and CDR2 from the germline V gene are LNHDA and SQIVND (reference sequence). Trimming left V 7 bases short and J 7 bases short, with 10 bases between. CDR3 sequence reads: CASTTVGEAFF. CDR3 nucleotides: TGTGCCAGTACCACAGTCGGTGAAGCTTTCTTT.

On this clone: Other DNA sequences in this specimen translate into the identical CDR3. The chain links TRBV3-1 (or the pseudogene TRBV3-2) to TRBJ1-1; D remains ambiguous. Germline V CDR1 and CDR2: LGHDT, YNNKEL (reference sequence). The germline V and J ends were trimmed by 0 bases and 6 bases, with 5 bases remaining between them. This CDR3 is built from 12 residues. The CDR3 bases are TGTGCCAGCAGCCAAGAGTCGGCTGAAGCTTTCTTT. Its protein product is CASSQESAEAFF.

The chain combines TRBV7-2 with TRBJ1-4; D unclear. Germline CDR1 is SGHTA and CDR2 is FQGNSA. The CDR3 has 15 residues. Trimming shortened V by 1 base and J by 4 bases, and 10 bases separated the two germline ends. The CDR3 reads CASSLGLGHNEKLFF. The CDR3 DNA sequence: TGTGCCAGCAGCTTAGGTTTAGGGCATAATGAAAAACTGTTTTTT.

The rearrangement uses TRBV21-1 and TRBJ2-6; TRBD1 is the table's D call and was not checked against the DNA. TRBV21-1 is a pseudogene segment. This CDR3 contains 19 residues. The CDR3 loop reads CASSKDRDSAMSGANVLTF. CDR3 in DNA: TGTGCCAGCAGCAAAGACCGGGACAGCGCTATGTCTGGGGCCAACGTCCTGACTTTC.

This clone was detected only once. The rearrangement uses TRBV7-2 and TRBJ1-4, with D hard to call. This CDR3 region has 13 residues. CDR1 and CDR2 (germline): SGHTA, FQGNSA. Trimming took 1 base from V and 8 from J, leaving 8 bases between them. CDR3 bases: TGTGCCAGCAGCTTAGGGCAGATAGAAAAACTGTTTTTT. It specifies CASSLGQIEKLFF.

This chain uses TRBV6-5 with TRBJ1-2, with D possibly matching TRBD1 (5 bases). Per the germline V gene, CDR1 is MNHEY and CDR2 is SVGAGI. The CDR3 is 14 amino acids. V lost 4 bases and J lost 1, with 10 bases in between. The CDR3 is CASSFGANNYGYTF. CDR3 DNA: TGTGCCAGCAGTTTCGGGGCAAATAACTATGGCTACACCTTC.

The chain joins TRBV7-2 to TRBJ1-2; D call uncertain. Trimming took off 5 bases at V and 5 bases at J, with 15 bases between the two ends. Germline V gene data show CDR1 as SGHTA and CDR2 as FQGNSA. The CDR3 has 14 amino acids. This CDR3 reads CASSPGRAEYGYTF. In DNA form, the CDR3 reads TGTGCCAGCAGCCCTGGACGGGCTGAATATGGCTACACCTTC. Using reference TRBV7-2 and TRBJ1-2 for the parts outside the CDR3, the full variable domain is GAGVSQSPSNKVTEKGKDVELRCDPISGHTALYWYRQSLGQGLEFLIYFQGNSAPDKSGLPSDRFSAERTGGSVSTLTIQRTQQEDSAVYLCASSPGRAEYGYTFGSGTRLTVV.

Here the CDR3 reads CASSLGSLYGYTF. CDR3 nucleotide sequence: TGTGCCAGTAGTCTGGGAAGCCTCTATGGCTACACCTTC. The genes are TRBV19 and TRBJ1-2; D not resolved. Germline V lookup: CDR1 LNHDA, CDR2 SQIVND (reference sequence). CDR3 size: 13 residues. Trimming took off 5 bases at V and 4 bases at J, with 11 bases between the two ends. The full variable domain, in which reference TRBV19 and TRBJ1-2 provide the parts outside the CDR3, is DGGITQSPKYLFRKEGQNVTLSCEQNLNHDAMYWYRQDPGQGLRLIYYSQIVNDFQKGDIAEGYSVSREKKESFPLTVTSAQKNPTAFYLCASSLGSLYGYTFGSGTRLTVV.

The chain employs TRBV7-8 and TRBJ2-2; D call uncertain. CDR3 size: 14 residues. Trimming removed 5 bases from V and 1 base from J, with 8 bases in between. The germline CDR1 and CDR2 sequences are SGHVS and FQNEAQ. The CDR3 loop is CASSTNRNTGELFF. The CDR3 nucleotides read TGTGCCAGCAGCACTAATAGGAACACCGGGGAGCTGTTTTTT.

The CDR3 nucleotides read TGTGCCGCTGGAAGCGGGGACAGCTCCTACAATGAGCAGTTCTTC. This sequence encodes CAAGSGDSSYNEQFF. V gene TRBV24-1 combines with J gene TRBJ2-1; D could derive from TRBD1 or TRBD2 (7 bases each). The germline V gene encodes CDR1 KGHDR and CDR2 SFDVKD. V gave up 12 bases and J gave up 0 bases, with 17 bases separating them. The CDR3 is made up of 15 amino acids.

V and J are TRBV6-1 and TRBJ1-5; possible D gene TRBD1, 5 bases. The length of the CDR3 is 16 residues. Trimming removed 2 bases at V and 1 base at J, with 12 bases between. The germline V gene has CDR1 MNHNS and CDR2 SASEGT. The CDR3 is CASSELWGVSNQPQHF. DNA for the CDR3: TGTGCCAGCAGTGAACTATGGGGGGTCAGCAATCAGCCCCAGCATTTT.

The chain combines TRBV5-1 with TRBJ2-7; D perhaps matches TRBD2 (6 bases). The CDR3 is 17 residues long. The V gene's germline CDR1 is SGHRS and CDR2 YFSETQ. V lost 4 bases to trimming and J lost 2 bases, with 22 bases between them. The CDR3 loop reads CASSLAGTFLFPYEQYF. DNA for the CDR3: TGCGCCAGCAGCCTAGCCGGGACTTTCCTTTTTCCCTACGAGCAGTACTTC.

The gene calls are TRBV6-1 and TRBJ1-4, with a weak D call TRBD1 (5 bases). Germline values: CDR1 MNHNS, CDR2 SASEGT. The CDR3 runs to 16 residues. Trimming left V 1 base short and J 2 bases short, with 11 bases between. CDR3 residues: CASSEGAGRTNEKLFF. In nucleotides, the CDR3 is TGTGCCAGCAGTGAAGGGGCGGGACGGACTAATGAAAAACTGTTTTTT.